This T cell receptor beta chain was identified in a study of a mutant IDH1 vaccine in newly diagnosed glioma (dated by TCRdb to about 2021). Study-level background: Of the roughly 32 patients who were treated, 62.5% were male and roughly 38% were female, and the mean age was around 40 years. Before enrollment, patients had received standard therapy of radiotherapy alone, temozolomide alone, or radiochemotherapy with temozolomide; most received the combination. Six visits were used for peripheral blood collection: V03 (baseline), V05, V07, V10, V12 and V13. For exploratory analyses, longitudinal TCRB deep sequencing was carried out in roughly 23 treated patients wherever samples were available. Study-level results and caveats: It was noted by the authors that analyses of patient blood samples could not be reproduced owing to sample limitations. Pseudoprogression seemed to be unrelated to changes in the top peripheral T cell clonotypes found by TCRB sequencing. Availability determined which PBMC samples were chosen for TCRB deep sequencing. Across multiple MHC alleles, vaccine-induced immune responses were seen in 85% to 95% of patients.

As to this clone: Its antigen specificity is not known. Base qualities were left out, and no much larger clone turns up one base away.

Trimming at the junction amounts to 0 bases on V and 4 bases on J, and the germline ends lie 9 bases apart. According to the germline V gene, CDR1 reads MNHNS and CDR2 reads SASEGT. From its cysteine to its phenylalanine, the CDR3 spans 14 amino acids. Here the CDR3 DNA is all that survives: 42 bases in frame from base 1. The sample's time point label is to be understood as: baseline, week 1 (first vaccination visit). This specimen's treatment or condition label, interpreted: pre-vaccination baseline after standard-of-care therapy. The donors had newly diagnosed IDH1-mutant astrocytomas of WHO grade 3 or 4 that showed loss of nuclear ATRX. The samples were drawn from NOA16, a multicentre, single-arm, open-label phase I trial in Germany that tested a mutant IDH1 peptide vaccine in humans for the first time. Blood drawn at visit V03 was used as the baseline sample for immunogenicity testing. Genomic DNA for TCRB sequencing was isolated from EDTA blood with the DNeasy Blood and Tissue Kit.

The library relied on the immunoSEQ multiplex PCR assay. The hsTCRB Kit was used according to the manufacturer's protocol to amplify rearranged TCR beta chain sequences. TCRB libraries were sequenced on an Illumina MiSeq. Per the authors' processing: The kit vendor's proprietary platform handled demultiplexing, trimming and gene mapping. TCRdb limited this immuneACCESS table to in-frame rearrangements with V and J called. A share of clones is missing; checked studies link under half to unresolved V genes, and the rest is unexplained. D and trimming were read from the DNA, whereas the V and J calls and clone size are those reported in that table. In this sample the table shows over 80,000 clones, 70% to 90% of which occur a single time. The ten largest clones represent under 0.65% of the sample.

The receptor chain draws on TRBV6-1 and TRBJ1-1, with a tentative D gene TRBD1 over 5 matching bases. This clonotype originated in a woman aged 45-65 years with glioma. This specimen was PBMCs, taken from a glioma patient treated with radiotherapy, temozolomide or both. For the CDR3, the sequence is CASSEAWRGTEAFF. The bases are TGTGCCAGCAGTGAAGCTTGGAGGGGCACTGAAGCTTTCTTT.